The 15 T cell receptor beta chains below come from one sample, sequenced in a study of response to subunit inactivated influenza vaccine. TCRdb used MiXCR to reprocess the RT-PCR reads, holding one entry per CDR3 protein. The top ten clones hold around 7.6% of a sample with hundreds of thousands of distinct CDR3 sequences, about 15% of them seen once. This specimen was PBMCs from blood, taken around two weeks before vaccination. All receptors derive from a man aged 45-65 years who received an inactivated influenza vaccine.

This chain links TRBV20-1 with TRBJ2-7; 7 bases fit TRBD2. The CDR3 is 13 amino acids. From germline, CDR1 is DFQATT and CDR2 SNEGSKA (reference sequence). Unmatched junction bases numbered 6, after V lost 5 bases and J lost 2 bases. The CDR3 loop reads CSAGLVGPYEQYF. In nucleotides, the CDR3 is TGCAGTGCTGGACTAGTGGGACCCTACGAGCAGTACTTC.

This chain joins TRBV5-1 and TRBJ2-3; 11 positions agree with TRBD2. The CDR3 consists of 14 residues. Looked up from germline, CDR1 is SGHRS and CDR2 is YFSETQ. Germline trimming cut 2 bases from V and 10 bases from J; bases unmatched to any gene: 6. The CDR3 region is CASSLALAGESQYF. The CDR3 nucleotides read TGCGCCAGCAGCTTAGCACTAGCGGGAGAATCGCAGTATTTT.

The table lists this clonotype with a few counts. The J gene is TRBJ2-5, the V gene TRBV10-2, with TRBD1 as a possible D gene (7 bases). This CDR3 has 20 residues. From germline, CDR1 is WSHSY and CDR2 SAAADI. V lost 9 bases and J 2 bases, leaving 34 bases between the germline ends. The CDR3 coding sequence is TGCGCCAGTAGGGCCTCGATTAACAGGGGACTCACACCCTTTCAAGAGACCCAGTACTTC. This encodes CASRASINRGLTPFQETQYF.

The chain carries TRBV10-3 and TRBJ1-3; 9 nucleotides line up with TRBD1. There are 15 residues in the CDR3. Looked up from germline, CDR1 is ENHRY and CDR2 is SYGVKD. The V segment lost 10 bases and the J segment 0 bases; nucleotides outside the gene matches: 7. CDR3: CATLDRGHSGNTIYF. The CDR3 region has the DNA TGTGCCACCTTGGACAGGGGCCACTCTGGAAACACCATATATTTT.

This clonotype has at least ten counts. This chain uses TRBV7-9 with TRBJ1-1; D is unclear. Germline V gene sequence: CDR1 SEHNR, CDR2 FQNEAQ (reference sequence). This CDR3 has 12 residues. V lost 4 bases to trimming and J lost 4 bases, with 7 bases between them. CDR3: CASSYSGTEAFF. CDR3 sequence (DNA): TGTGCCAGCAGCTACTCCGGCACTGAAGCTTTCTTT.

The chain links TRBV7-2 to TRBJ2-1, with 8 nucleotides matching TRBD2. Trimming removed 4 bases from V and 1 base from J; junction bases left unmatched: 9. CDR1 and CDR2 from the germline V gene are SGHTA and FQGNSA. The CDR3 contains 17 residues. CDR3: CASSSRLSGGSYNEQFF. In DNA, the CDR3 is TGTGCCAGCAGCTCCCGTTTAAGCGGGGGATCCTACAATGAGCAGTTCTTC. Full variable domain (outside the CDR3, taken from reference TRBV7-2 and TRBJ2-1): GAGVSQSPSNKVTEKGKDVELRCDPISGHTALYWYRQSLGQGLEFLIYFQGNSAPDKSGLPSDRFSAERTGGSVSTLTIQRTQQEDSAVYLCASSSRLSGGSYNEQFFGPGTRLTVL.

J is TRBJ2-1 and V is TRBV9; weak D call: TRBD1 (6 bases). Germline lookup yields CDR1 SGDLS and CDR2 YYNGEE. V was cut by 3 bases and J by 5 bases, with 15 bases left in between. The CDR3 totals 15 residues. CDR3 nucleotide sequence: TGTGCCAGCAGCGCCCTAGGGGGAGTAAACAATGAGCAGTTCTTC. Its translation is CASSALGGVNNEQFF.

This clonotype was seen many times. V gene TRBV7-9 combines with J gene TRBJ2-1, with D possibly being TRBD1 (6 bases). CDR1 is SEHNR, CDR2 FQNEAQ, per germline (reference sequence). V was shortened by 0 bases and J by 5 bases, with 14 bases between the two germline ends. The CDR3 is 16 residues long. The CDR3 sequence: CASSLAPGQKNNEQFF. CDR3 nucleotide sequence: TGTGCCAGCAGCTTAGCCCCAGGACAGAAAAACAATGAGCAGTTCTTC.

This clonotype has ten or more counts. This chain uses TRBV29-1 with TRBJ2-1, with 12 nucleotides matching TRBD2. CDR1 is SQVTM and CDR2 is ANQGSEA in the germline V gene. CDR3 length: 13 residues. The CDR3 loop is CSLAGGVYNEQFF. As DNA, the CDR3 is TGCAGTCTAGCGGGAGGGGTATACAATGAGCAGTTCTTC.

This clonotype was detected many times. The CDR3 protein is CASSSPGAGRDNEQFF. The CDR3 region has the DNA TGTGCCAGCAGTTCCCCAGGGGCAGGGCGCGACAATGAGCAGTTCTTC. The V call is TRBV12-3 or TRBV12-4, the J call TRBJ2-1; TRBD1 is a possible D gene (6 bases). The germline V and J ends were trimmed by 4 bases and 5 bases, with 18 bases remaining between them. This CDR3 region has 16 residues.

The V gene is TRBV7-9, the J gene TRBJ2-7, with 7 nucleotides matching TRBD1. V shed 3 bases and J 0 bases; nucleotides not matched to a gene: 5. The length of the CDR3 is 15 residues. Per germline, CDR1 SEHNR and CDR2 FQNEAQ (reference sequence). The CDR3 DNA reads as TGTGCCAGCAGCTTTTTACAGGGGACCTCCTACGAGCAGTACTTC. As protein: CASSFLQGTSYEQYF.

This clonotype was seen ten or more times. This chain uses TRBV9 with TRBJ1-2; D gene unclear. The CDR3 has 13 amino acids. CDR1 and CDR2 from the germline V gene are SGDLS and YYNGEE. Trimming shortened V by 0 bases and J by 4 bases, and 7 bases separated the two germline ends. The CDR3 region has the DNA TGTGCCAGCAGCGTAGGAGCGAGCTATGGCTACACCTTC. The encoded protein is CASSVGASYGYTF.

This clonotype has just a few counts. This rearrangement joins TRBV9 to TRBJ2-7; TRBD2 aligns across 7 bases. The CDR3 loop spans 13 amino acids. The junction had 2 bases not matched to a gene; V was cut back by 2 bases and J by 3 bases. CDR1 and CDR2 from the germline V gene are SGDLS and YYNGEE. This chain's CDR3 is CASSVSSGYEQYF. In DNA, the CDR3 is TGTGCCAGCAGCGTTTCTAGCGGCTACGAGCAGTACTTC.

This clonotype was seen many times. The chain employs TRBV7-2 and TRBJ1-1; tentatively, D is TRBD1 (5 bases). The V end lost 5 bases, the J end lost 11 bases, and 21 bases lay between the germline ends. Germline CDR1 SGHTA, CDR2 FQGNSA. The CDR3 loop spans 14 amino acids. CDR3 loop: CASSRSLEGLNAFF. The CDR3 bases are TGTGCCAGCAGCCGTTCGCTTGAGGGGTTAAATGCTTTCTTT.

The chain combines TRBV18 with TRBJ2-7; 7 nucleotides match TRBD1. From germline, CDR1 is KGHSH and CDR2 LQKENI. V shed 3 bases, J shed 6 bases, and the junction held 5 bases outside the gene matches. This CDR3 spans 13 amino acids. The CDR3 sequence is CASSPGQDLEQYF. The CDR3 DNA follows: TGTGCCAGCTCACCTGGACAGGACCTCGAGCAGTACTTC.